This TCR beta chain stems from a study of blood T cell repertoires in COVID-19. About the research overall: Acute-phase and convalescent COVID-19 samples originated in the United States, Italy and Spain. In each case, the material was cDNA or gDNA derived from T cells, B-cell-depleted T cells, or PBMCs.

CDR1 is GTSNPN and CDR2 is SVGIG in the germline V gene (reference sequence). This CDR3 region has 13 residues. Trimming took off 2 bases at V and 7 bases at J, with 15 bases between the two ends. Profiled with immunoSEQ multiplex PCR; TCRdb holds only in-frame clones, not every one. The sample consists of about 370,000 clones, about nine tenths of them appearing once. Across fewer than 25 US areas, participants ranged in age from roughly 18 to 95 years. Participants' reported clinical history set cohort assignment. The rearrangement links TRBV30 to TRBJ2-7; possible D gene TRBD1, 5 bases. The sample was PBMCs or T cells enriched from blood (not recorded which). This TCR derives from a woman in her 30s who had recovered from COVID-19. The CDR3 loop reads CAWSKQPGMEQYF. The CDR3 DNA reads as TGTGCCTGGAGTAAACAGCCAGGGATGGAGCAGTACTTC.